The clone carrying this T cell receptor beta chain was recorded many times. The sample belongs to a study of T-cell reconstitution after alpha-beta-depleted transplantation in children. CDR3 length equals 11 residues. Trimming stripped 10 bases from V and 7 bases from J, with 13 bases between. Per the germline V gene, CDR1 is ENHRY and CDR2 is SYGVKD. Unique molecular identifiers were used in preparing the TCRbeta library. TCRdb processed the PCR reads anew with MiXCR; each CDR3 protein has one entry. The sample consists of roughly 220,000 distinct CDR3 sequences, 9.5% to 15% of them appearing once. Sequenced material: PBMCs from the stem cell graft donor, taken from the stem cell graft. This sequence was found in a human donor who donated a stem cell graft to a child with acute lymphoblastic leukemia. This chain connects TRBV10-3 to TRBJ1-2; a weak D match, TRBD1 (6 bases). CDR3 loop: CATGERSGYTF. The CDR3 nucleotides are TGTGCCACAGGGGAAAGGTCTGGCTACACCTTC.